This T cell receptor beta chain was sequenced during a study of blood T cells in healthy people across ages. Study-wide points: Getting older went along with TCR beta diversity per million T cells dropping roughly linearly.

A sample-barcoded 5' primer and a J-beta primer mix were used in a second PCR of roughly 6 to 11 cycles. Every sample returned 3 million or more CDR3-containing paired-end reads. TCRdb called the 5' RACE reads again in MiXCR, with one record for every CDR3 protein. The repertoire holds 750,000 to 1,000,000 distinct CDR3 sequences, under 35% seen once, with more than 8.5% in the top ten. At least 6 million PBMCs were isolated per sample. This clonotype was found many times. What it binds is unknown. This CDR3 spans 15 amino acids. J was trimmed by 7 bases and V by 4 bases; bases with no gene match: 7. Germline V gene data show CDR1 as LGHDT and CDR2 as YNNKEL (reference sequence). These data are also associated with another study on T cells of mothers and their children. That work states: Microchimeric T cell clones that persisted were not detected.

Sequencing was done on a sample of blood. The sequence derives from a woman in her thirties or forties in good health. The rearrangement links TRBV3-1 to TRBJ1-4; 9 bases match TRBD1. The CDR3: CASSLGTGNGEKLFF. The CDR3 nucleotides read TGTGCCAGCAGCCTCGGGACAGGGAATGGTGAAAAACTGTTTTTT.